What follows describes a single TCR beta chain. The record originates from a study of CD8 T cells in Susac syndrome. Study summary: At the time their blood was drawn, patients with Susac syndrome were either therapy-naive, on corticosteroids (with some of them also receiving intravenous immunoglobulin), or on intravenous immunoglobulin alone.

With random hexamers, roughly 0.5 to 1 ug RNA was reverse transcribed. A single record per CDR3 protein comes from TCRdb applying MiXCR to the immunoSEQ multiplex PCR reads. The table lists under 200,000 distinct CDR3 sequences, 94% of them singletons. The CDR3 runs to 14 residues. In germline, CDR1 is SSHAT, CDR2 FNYEAQ (reference sequence). Trimming removed 5 bases from V and 5 bases from J, with 14 bases in between. The J gene is TRBJ2-3, the V gene TRBV7-7; D is possibly TRBD1 (6 bases). This receptor was obtained from a human donor with Susac syndrome. The source material was CD4+ T cells from PBMCs. The CDR3 region has the DNA TGTGCCAGCAGCCGAACTCAGGGGTTAGATACGCAGTATTTT. This gives the protein CASSRTQGLDTQYF.